This TCR beta chain derives from a study of Graves' ophthalmopathy and Graves' hyperthyroidism. Study-level points and caveats: This model predicted ophthalmopathy progression (sensitivity 70% to 71%, specificity 72% to 85%). Cross-validated, the 13-signature model showed 87.88%/81.08% sensitivity/specificity, and 80%/75% in the test set.

It was from around 10 ml of fresh peripheral blood that the PBMCs came. The sample holds one count of this clonotype. Its specificity is unknown. The V gene's germline CDR1 is SNHLY and CDR2 FYNNEI. The CDR3 sequence is 16 residues long. V was pared by 3 bases and J by 0 bases, with 12 bases between. Amplification targeted the TCR beta CDR3 regions, with RNA transcripts as the source material. First-round RT-PCR employed HTBI primers, with a second-round multiplex PCR after it. MiXCR was run by TCRdb on the multiplex PCR reads, yielding one entry per CDR3 protein. The table has 740,000 or so distinct CDR3 sequences, approximately 40% seen once.

The receptor comes from an adult man with Graves' ophthalmopathy. The sequencing input was peripheral blood. The V call is TRBV2, the J call TRBJ1-5, with D possibly matching TRBD1 (5 bases). CDR3 in amino acids: CASSEGTRLSNQPQHF. The CDR3 DNA is TGTGCCAGCAGTGAGGGGACCAGACTTAGCAATCAGCCCCAGCATTTT.